Presented here are 15 T cell receptor beta chains from one specimen sequenced in a study of blood T cell repertoires in COVID-19 (TCRdb year 2020). Libraries were made using the immunoSEQ multiplex PCR assay. What TCRdb holds here is the immuneACCESS table cut down to in-frame rearrangements. Part of the clones is not present; checked against another copy, under half of the missing clones reflect an unresolved V gene, and the others are unexplained. The sample records 300,000 to 400,000 clones, 80% to 90% of which are singletons. Around 4.4% of the sample is in the top ten clones. Sequenced material: PBMCs or T cells enriched from blood (not recorded which). The receptors shown here come from a woman aged 40 to 50 with acute COVID-19.

The V gene is TRBV11-2, the J gene TRBJ1-1; the D gene is possibly TRBD1 (5 bases). CDR3 length: 14 amino acids. Trimming took 0 bases from V and 1 from J, leaving 6 bases between them. CDR1 and CDR2 from the germline V gene are SGHAT and FQNNGV. The CDR3 DNA sequence: TGTGCCAGCAGCTTAGAAACAGGGAACACTGAAGCTTTCTTT. Protein product: CASSLETGNTEAFF.

The chain couples TRBV27 to TRBJ2-7; TRBD1 might be the D (6 bases). The V end was cut by 5 bases, the J end by 2 bases, with 13 bases between. CDR1 MNHEY and CDR2 SMNVEV come from the germline V gene (reference sequence). The CDR3 runs 14 residues. CDR3 bases: TGTGCCAGCAGTCCGAGGACAGTAGCCTACGAGCAGTACTTC. Protein product: CASSPRTVAYEQYF.

The rearrangement joins TRBV25-1 to TRBJ2-7; TRBD2 matches at 10 bases. This CDR3 spans 16 amino acids. J was trimmed by 0 bases and V by 5 bases; bases with no gene match: 7. Looked up from germline, CDR1 is MGHDK and CDR2 is SYGVNS. CDR3 in amino acids: CASSKTSGTSSYEQYF. CDR3 bases: TGTGCCAGCAGTAAAACTAGCGGGACGAGCTCCTACGAGCAGTACTTC.

The chain combines TRBV28 with TRBJ2-1, with 9 bases lining up with TRBD2. J lost 1 base, V lost 3 bases, and 1 base had no gene match. The CDR3 length is 15 residues. The germline V gene encodes CDR1 MDHEN and CDR2 SYDVKM. CDR3 nucleotide sequence: TGTGCCAGCAGTTTTAGCGGGAGATCCTACAATGAGCAGTTCTTC. It translates to CASSFSGRSYNEQFF.

The chain has TRBV6-2 or TRBV6-3 and TRBJ2-5, with TRBD1 matching 8 bases. CDR3 length: 15 amino acids. Per the germline V gene, CDR1 is MNHEY and CDR2 is SVGEGT. J was trimmed by 5 bases and V by 2 bases; bases with no gene match: 7. CDR3 residues: CASSYAGRGLETQYF. The CDR3 region has the DNA TGTGCCAGCAGTTACGCAGGCAGGGGGCTGGAGACCCAGTACTTC.

The chain links TRBV6-5 to TRBJ2-3; TRBD2 agrees at 10 bases. The trim removed 7 bases at V and 6 bases at J, leaving 10 bases unmatched. The length of the CDR3 is 15 residues. The germline gives CDR1 MNHEY, CDR2 SVGAGI. CDR3 nucleotide sequence: TGTGCCAGCACGGGGGGAGCGGGAGGGCTTGATACGCAGTATTTT. Its translation is CASTGGAGGLDTQYF.

This clone was recorded once. The chain uses TRBV6-1 and TRBJ1-1, with no clear D. The CDR3 runs to 18 residues. Trimming shortened V by 2 bases and J by 0 bases, and 19 bases separated the two germline ends. In germline, CDR1 is MNHNS, CDR2 SASEGT. The CDR3 DNA sequence: TGTGCCAGCAGTGAATGGGAGGGATGGTACAGAATGAACACTGAAGCTTTCTTT. This gives the protein CASSEWEGWYRMNTEAFF.

The chain has TRBV28 and TRBJ2-7, with 9 bases aligning to TRBD2. V dropped 6 bases and J dropped 2; count of bases not matched to a gene: 8. The length of the CDR3 is 15 residues. CDR1 is MDHEN, CDR2 SYDVKM, per germline. In DNA, the CDR3 is TGTGCCAGCAGGGGGTTTGGCGGGAGGGCCTACGAGCAGTACTTC. Protein product: CASRGFGGRAYEQYF.

The V call is TRBV7-2, the J call TRBJ1-6; D call uncertain. Germline CDR1 SGHTA, CDR2 FQGNSA. Trimming shortened V by 4 bases and J by 7 bases, and 20 bases separated the two germline ends. The CDR3 runs 17 residues. The CDR3 region has the DNA TGTGCCAGCAGCTCAATCCCTAAAACGTTCGGGAATTCACCCCTCCACTTT. It is translated as CASSSIPKTFGNSPLHF.

The chain carries TRBV6-8 and TRBJ1-2; TRBD1 matches at 10 bases. V was clipped by 2 bases and J by 3 bases; unmatched bases: 3. Germline V gives CDR1 MNHGY, CDR2 SAAAGT. The CDR3 runs to 15 residues. The CDR3 loop reads CASSYGGQGYYGYTF. CDR3 sequence (DNA): TGTGCCAGCAGTTACGGGGGACAGGGGTACTATGGCTACACCTTC.

This chain uses TRBV3-1 (or the pseudogene TRBV3-2) with TRBJ2-1; 13 nucleotides line up with TRBD2. Trimming cost V 1 base and J 5 bases; bases outside gene matches: 8. Germline V gene sequence: CDR1 LGHDT, CDR2 YNNKEL (reference sequence). The CDR3 length is 18 residues. CDR3 DNA sequence: TGTGCCAGCAGCCAAGGGAGGACTAGCGGGAGCCCTAACAATGAGCAGTTCTTC. Its protein product is CASSQGRTSGSPNNEQFF.

The CDR3 nucleotides are TGTGCCAGCAGCTCCCTAGGAAATCGGGCCAAAAACATTCAGTACTTC. Its protein product is CASSSLGNRAKNIQYF. The genes are TRBV27 and TRBJ2-4, with unresolved D. This CDR3 has 16 residues. The germline CDR1 and CDR2 sequences are MNHEY and SMNVEV (reference sequence). V was clipped by 6 bases and J by 1 base, with 16 bases between them.

The rearrangement joins TRBV2 to TRBJ2-1; D possibly corresponds to TRBD1 (6 bases). This CDR3 is built from 13 residues. V lost 4 bases and J 4 bases, leaving 8 bases between the germline ends. CDR1 is SNHLY and CDR2 is FYNNEI in the germline V gene. The CDR3 DNA follows: TGTGCCAGCAGTGGACAGGCTTACAATGAGCAGTTCTTC. Protein sequence: CASSGQAYNEQFF.

Of note for this clone: In the same sample, other DNA sequences code for this CDR3. The chain recombines TRBV18 with TRBJ2-2; D remains unclear. Deletions cut 1 base from V and 3 bases from J, with 3 bases between. There are 13 residues in the CDR3. Germline CDR1 KGHSH, CDR2 LQKENI. DNA for the CDR3: TGTGCCAGCTCACCACGAGACACCGGGGAGCTGTTTTTT. Protein: CASSPRDTGELFF.

The V and J genes are TRBV6-5 and TRBJ2-1; 7 positions agree with TRBD1. The CDR3 is 13 residues long. CDR1 is MNHEY and CDR2 is SVGAGI in the germline V gene. V dropped 6 bases and J dropped 1; count of bases not matched to a gene: 0. The CDR3 region has the DNA TGTGCCAGCAGCAGGGGGTCCTACAATGAGCAGTTCTTC. It codes for CASSRGSYNEQFF.